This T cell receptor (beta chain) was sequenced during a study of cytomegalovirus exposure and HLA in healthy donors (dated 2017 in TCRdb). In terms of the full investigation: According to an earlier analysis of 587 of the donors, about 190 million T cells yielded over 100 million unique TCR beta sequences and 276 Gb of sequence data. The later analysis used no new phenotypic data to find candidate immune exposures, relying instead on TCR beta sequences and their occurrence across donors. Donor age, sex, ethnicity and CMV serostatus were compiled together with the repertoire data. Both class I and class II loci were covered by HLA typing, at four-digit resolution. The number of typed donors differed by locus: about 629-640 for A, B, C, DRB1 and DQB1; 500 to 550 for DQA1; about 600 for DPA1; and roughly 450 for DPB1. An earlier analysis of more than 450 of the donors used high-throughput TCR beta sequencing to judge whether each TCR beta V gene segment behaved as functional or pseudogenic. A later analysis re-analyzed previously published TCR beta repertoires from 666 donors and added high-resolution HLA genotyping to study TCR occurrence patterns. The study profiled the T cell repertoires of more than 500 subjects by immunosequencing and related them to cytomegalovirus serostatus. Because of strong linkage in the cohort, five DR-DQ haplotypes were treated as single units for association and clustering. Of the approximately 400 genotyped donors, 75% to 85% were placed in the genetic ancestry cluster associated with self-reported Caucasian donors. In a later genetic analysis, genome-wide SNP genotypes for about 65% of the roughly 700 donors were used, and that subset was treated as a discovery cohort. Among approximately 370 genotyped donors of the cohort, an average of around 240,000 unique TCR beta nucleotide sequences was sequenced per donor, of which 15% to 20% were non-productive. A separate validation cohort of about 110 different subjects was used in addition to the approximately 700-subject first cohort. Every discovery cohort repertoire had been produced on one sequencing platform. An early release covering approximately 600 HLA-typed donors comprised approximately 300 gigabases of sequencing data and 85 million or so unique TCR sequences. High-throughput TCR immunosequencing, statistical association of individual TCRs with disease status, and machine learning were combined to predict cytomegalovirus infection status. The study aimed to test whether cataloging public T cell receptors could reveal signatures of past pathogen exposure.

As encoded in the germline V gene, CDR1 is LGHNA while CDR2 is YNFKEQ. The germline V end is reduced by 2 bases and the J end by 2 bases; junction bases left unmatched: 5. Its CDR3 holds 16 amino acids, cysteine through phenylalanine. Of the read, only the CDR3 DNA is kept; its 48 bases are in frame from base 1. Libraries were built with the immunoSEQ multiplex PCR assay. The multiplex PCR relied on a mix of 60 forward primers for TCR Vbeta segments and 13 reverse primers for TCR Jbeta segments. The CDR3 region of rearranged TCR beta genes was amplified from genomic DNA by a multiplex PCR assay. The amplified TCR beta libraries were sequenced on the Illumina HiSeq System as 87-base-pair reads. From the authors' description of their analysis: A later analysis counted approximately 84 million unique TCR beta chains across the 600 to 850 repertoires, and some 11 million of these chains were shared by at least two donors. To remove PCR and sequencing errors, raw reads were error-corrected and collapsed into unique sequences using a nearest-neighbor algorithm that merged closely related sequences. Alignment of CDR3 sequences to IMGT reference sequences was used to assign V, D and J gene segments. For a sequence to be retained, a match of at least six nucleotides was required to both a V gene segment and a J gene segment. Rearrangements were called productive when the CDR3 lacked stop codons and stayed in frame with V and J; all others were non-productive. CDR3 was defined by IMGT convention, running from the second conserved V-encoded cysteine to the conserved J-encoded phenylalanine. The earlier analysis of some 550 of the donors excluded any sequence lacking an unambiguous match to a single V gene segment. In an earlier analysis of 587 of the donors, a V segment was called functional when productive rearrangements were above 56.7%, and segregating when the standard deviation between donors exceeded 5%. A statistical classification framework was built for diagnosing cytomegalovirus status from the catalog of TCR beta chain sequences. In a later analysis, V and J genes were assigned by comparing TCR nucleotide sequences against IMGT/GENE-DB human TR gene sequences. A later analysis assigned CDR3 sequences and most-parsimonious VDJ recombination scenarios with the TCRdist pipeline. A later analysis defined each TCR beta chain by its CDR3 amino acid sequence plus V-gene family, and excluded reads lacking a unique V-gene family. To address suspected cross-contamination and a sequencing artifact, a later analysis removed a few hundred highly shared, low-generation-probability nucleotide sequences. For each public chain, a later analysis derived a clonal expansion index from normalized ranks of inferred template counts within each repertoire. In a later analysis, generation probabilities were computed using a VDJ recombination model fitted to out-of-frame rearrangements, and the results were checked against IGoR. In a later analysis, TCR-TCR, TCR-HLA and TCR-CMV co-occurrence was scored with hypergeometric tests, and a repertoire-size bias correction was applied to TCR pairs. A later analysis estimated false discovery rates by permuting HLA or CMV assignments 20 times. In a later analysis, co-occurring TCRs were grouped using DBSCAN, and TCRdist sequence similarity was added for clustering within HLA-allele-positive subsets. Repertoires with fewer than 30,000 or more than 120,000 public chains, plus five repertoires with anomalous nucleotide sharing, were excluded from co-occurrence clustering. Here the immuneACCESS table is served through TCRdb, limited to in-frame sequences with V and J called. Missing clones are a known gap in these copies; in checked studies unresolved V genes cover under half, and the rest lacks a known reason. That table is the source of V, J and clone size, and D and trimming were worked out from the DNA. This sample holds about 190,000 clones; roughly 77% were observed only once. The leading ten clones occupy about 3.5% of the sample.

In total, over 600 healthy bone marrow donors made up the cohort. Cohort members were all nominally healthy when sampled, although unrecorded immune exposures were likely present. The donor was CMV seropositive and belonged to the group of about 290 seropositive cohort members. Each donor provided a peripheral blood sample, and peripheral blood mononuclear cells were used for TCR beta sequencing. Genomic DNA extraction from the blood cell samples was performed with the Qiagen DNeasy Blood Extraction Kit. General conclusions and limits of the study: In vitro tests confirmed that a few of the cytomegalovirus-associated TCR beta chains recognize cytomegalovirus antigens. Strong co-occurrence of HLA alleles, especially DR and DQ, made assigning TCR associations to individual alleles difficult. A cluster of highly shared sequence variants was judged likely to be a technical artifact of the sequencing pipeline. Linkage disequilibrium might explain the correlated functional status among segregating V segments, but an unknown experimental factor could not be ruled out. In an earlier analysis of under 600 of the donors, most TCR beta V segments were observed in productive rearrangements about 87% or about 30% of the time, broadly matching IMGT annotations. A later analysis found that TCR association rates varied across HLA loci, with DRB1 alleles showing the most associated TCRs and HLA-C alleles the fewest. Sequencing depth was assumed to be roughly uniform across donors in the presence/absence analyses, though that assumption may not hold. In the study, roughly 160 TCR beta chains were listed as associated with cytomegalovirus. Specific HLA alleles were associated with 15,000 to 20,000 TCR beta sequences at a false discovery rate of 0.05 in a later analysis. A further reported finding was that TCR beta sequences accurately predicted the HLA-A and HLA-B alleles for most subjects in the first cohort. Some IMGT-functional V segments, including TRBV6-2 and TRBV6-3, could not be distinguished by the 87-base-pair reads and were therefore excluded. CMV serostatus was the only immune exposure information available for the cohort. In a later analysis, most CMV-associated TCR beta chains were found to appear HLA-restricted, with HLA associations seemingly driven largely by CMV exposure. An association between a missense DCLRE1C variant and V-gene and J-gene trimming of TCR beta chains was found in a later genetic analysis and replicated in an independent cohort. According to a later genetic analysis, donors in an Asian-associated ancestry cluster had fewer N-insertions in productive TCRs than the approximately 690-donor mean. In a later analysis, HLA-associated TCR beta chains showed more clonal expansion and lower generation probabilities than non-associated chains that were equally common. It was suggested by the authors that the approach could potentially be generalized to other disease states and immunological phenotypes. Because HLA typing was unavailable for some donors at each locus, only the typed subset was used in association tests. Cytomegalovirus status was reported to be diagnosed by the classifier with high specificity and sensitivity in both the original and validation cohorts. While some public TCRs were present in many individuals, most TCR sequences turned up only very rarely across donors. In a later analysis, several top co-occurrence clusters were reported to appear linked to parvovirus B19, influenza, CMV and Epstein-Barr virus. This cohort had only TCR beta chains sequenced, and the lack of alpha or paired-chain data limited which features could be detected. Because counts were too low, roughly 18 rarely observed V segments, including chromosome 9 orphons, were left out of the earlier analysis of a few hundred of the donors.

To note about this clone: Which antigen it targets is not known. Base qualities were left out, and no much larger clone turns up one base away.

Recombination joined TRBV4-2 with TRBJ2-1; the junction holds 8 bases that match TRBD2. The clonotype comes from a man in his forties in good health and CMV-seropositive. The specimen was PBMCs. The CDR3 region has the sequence CASSQPGLGTYNEQFF. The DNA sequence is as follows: TGTGCCAGCAGCCAACCGGGACTAGGCACCTACAATGAGCAGTTCTTC.